These T cell receptor beta chains were read from a single sample in a study of beta chain features in type 1 diabetes. Sequencing was performed with immunoSEQ multiplex PCR; in TCRdb, only in-frame clones are kept and a portion is missing. The table records 65,000 to 100,000 clones, approximately 32% of them present only once. Source material: stem cell memory CD4+ T cells from blood. These receptors came from a woman aged 18 to 35 in good health. Each CDR3 is given with its conserved first and last residue. D genes are given only for firm matches. Size is omitted from some rows. Given values are once, few, many or a class for expanded clones.

D gene	V gene	clone size	J gene	CDR3 protein	CDR3 DNA
.	TRBV7-9	.	TRBJ2-7	CASSFDGAYEQYF	TGTGCCAGCAGCTTTGACGGAGCCTACGAGCAGTACTTC
TRBD1	TRBV5-1	few	TRBJ1-6	CASSGTTGASDSPLHF	TGCGCCAGCAGCGGAACCACAGGGGCATCCGACTCACCCCTCCACTTT
TRBD1	TRBV29-1	.	TRBJ2-7	CSALGQGAYEQYF	TGCAGCGCTCTCGGACAGGGGGCCTACGAGCAGTACTTC
TRBD1	TRBV29-1	.	TRBJ1-2	CSAGTGNEYGYTF	TGCAGCGCCGGGACAGGGAATGAGTATGGCTACACCTTC
TRBD2	TRBV7-8	.	TRBJ2-5	CASSTGTRGETQYF	TGTGCCAGCAGCACCGGGACTAGGGGAGAGACCCAGTACTTC
TRBD1	TRBV29-1	many	TRBJ2-7	CSVKRQGAYEQYF	TGCAGCGTTAAGCGACAGGGGGCCTACGAGCAGTACTTC
.	TRBV5-1	few	TRBJ1-2	CASSLEMGGHYGYTF	TGCGCCAGCAGCTTGGAAATGGGAGGTCACTATGGCTACACCTTC
TRBD1	TRBV4-2	few	TRBJ2-5	CASSQDRQGRETQYF	TGTGCCAGCAGCCAAGACAGACAGGGCAGAGAGACCCAGTACTTC
.	TRBV30	few	TRBJ2-3	CAWSVGGDTQYF	TGTGCCTGGAGTGTAGGGGGAGATACGCAGTATTTT
TRBD1	TRBV30	few	TRBJ2-2	CAWSKETGGIGELFF	TGTGCCTGGAGTAAGGAGACAGGGGGTATCGGGGAGCTGTTTTTT
.	TRBV15	few	TRBJ2-3	CATSQRKQGWADTQYF	TGTGCCACCAGCCAGAGGAAGCAGGGTTGGGCAGATACGCAGTATTTT
TRBD1	TRBV19	few	TRBJ2-7	CASSRDSGGGQREQYF	TGTGCCAGTAGTAGAGACTCAGGGGGCGGCCAGCGAGAGCAGTACTTC
.	TRBV23-1	few	TRBJ2-7	CASSQWGPSYEQYF	TGCGCCAGCAGTCAATGGGGGCCTTCCTACGAGCAGTACTTC
.	TRBV7-3	few	TRBJ2-1	CASSSAGEDEQFF	TGTGCCAGCAGCTCTGCCGGGGAGGATGAGCAGTTCTTC
.	TRBV20-1	.	TRBJ2-7	CSATGSHEQYF	TGCAGTGCTACAGGGTCACACGAGCAGTACTTC
.	TRBV30	.	TRBJ1-2	CAWSPRRGGYTF	TGTGCCTGGAGTCCGAGGCGGGGTGGCTACACCTTC
.	TRBV6-6	.	TRBJ2-5	CASRNKNQETQYF	TGTGCCAGCCGTAACAAAAACCAAGAGACCCAGTACTTC
TRBD1	TRBV23-1	.	TRBJ2-3	CASSQGFGTGRPDTQYF	TGCGCCAGCAGTCAAGGTTTCGGGACAGGGCGGCCAGATACGCAGTATTTT
TRBD1	TRBV18	.	TRBJ1-4	CASSPRTGTNEKLFF	TGTGCCAGCTCTCCCCGGACAGGGACTAATGAAAAACTGTTTTTT
.	TRBV7-2	few	TRBJ1-3	CASSPGGGSGNTIYF	TGTGCCAGCAGCCCTGGGGGGGGCTCTGGAAACACCATATATTTT
TRBD2	TRBV5-4	few	TRBJ2-2	CASNPSSGPGELFF	TGTGCCAGCAACCCATCTAGCGGGCCCGGGGAGCTGTTTTTT
TRBD1	TRBV12-5	.	TRBJ2-1	CASGLVSVARTGWNNEQFF	TGTGCTAGTGGTTTGGTAAGCGTTGCGAGGACAGGGTGGAACAATGAGCAGTTCTTC
.	TRBV7-9	.	TRBJ1-1	CASSLVPPRRGTEAFF	TGTGCCAGCAGCTTAGTACCCCCCCGACGAGGCACTGAAGCTTTCTTT
TRBD2	TRBV2	few	TRBJ2-3	CASSDRREWNTQYF	TGTGCCAGCAGTGACCGGCGGGAGTGGAATACGCAGTATTTT
.	TRBV5-5	.	TRBJ2-5	CASSLEGMGSTETQYF	TGTGCCAGCAGCTTGGAAGGGATGGGGAGCACGGAGACCCAGTACTTC
.	TRBV7-2	.	TRBJ2-3	CASSLRLSTDTQYF	TGTGCCAGCAGCTTAAGACTGTCCACAGATACGCAGTATTTT
TRBD1	TRBV9	.	TRBJ2-5	CASSVSTGTGETQYF	TGTGCCAGCAGCGTCTCGACCGGGACAGGGGAGACCCAGTACTTC
.	TRBV10-3	.	TRBJ2-1	CAISESTGLALSSYNEQFF	TGTGCCATCAGTGAGTCGACAGGTTTAGCGCTGAGCTCCTACAATGAGCAGTTCTTC
TRBD1	TRBV30	.	TRBJ1-1	CAGQGENTEAFF	TGTGCCGGACAGGGGGAGAACACTGAAGCTTTCTTT
.	TRBV5-4	few	TRBJ2-7	CASSLDPMGPYEQYF	TGTGCCAGCAGCTTGGACCCTATGGGGCCCTACGAGCAGTACTTC
.	TRBV11-3	.	TRBJ1-1	CASSSGQPLEAFF	TGTGCCAGCAGCTCCGGACAGCCACTTGAAGCTTTCTTT
.	TRBV6-5	.	TRBJ2-7	CASSYLSAGAPHEQYF	TGTGCCAGCAGTTACCTATCGGCGGGTGCTCCCCACGAGCAGTACTTC
TRBD1	TRBV11-2	few	TRBJ1-1	CASSRDRESEAFF	TGTGCCAGCAGCAGGGACAGAGAGTCTGAAGCTTTCTTT
.	TRBV2	few	TRBJ2-3	CASSRDFTDTQYF	TGTGCCAGCAGTCGGGACTTCACAGATACGCAGTATTTT
TRBD1	TRBV6-6	.	TRBJ1-5	CASSFQGAGNQPQHF	TGTGCCAGCAGTTTTCAGGGGGCAGGCAATCAGCCCCAGCATTTT
TRBD2	TRBV30	few	TRBJ2-7	CASSGLAYEQYF	TGTGCCTCCTCCGGACTAGCCTACGAGCAGTACTTC
.	TRBV6-1	.	TRBJ2-4	CASSNPQTGEGNF	TGTGCCAGCAGTAACCCCCAGACAGGGGAGGGGAACTTC